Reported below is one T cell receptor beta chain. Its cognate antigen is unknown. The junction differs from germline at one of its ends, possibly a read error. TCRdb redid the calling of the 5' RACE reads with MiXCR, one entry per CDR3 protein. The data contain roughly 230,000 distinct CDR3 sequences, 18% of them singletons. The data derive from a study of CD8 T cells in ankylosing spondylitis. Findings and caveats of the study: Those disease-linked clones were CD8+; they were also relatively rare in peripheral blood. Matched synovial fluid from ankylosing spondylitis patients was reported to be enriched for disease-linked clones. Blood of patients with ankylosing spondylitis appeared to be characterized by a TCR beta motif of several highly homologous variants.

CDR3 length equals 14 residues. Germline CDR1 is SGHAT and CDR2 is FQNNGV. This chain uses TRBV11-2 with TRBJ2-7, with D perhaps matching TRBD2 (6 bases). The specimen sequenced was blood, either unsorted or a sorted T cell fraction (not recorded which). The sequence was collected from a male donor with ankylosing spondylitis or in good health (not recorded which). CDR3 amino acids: CPSSFQGGPYEQYF. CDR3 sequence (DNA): TGTCCCAGCAGCTTCCAGGGAGGCCCGTACGAGCAGTACTTC.